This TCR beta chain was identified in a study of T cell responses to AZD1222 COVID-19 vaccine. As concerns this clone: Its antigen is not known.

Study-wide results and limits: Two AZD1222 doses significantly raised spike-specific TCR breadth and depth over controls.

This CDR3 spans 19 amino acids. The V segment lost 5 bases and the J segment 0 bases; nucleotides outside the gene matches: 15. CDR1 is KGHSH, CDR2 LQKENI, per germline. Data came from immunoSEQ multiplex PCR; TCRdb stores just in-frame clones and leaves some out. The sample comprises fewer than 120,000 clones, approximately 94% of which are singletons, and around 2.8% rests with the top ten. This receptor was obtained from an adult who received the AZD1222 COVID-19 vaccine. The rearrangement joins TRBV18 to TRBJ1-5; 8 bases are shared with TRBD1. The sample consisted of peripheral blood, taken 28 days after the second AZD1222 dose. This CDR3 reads CASSAVPQGAGGSNQPQHF. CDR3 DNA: TGTGCCAGCTCAGCGGTCCCCCAGGGGGCGGGGGGTAGCAATCAGCCCCAGCATTTT.